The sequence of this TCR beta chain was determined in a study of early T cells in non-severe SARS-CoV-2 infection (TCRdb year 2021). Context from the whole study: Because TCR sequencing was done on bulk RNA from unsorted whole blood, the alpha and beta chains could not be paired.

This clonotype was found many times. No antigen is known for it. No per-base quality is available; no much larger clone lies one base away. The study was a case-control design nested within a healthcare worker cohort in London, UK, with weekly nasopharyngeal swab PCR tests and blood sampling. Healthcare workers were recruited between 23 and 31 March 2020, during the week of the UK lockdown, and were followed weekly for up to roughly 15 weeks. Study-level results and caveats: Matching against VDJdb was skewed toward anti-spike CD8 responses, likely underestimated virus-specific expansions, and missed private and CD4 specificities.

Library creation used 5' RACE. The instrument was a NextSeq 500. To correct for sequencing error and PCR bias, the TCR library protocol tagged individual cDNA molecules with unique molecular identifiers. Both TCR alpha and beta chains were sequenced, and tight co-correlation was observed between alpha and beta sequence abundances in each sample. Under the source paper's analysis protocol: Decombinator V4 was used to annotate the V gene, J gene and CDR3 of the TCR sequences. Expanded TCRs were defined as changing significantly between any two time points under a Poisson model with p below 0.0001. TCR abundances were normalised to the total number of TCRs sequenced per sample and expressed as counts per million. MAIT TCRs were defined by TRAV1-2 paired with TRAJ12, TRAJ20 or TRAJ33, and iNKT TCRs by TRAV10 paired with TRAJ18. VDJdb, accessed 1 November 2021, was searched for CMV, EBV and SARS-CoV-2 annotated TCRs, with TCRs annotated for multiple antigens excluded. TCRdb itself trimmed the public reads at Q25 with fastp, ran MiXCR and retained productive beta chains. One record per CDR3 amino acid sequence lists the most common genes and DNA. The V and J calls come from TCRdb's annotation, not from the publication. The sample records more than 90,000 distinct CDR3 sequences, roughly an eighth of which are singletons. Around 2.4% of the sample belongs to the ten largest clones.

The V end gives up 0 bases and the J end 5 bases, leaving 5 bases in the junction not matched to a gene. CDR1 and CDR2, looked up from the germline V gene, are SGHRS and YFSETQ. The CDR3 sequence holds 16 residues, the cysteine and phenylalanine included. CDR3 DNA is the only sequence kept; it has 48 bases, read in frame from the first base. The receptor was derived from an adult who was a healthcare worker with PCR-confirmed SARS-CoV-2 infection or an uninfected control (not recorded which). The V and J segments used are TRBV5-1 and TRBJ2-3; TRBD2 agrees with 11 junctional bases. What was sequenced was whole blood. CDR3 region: CASSLGSGGAQDTQYF. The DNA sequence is TGCGCCAGCAGCTTGGGTAGCGGGGGGGCCCAAGATACGCAGTATTTT.